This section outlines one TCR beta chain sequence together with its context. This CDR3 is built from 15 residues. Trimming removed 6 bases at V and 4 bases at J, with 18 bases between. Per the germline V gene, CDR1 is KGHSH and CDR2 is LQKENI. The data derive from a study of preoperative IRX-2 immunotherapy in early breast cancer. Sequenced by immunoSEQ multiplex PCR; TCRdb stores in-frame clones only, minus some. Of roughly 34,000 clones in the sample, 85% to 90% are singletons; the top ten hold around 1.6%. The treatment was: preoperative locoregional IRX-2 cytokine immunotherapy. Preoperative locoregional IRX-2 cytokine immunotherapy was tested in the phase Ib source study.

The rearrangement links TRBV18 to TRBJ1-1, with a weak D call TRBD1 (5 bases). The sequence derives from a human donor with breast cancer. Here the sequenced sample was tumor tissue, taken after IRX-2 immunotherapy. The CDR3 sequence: CASSPREGVATEAFF. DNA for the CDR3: TGTGCCAGCTCGCCCAGGGAAGGGGTTGCCACTGAAGCTTTCTTT.